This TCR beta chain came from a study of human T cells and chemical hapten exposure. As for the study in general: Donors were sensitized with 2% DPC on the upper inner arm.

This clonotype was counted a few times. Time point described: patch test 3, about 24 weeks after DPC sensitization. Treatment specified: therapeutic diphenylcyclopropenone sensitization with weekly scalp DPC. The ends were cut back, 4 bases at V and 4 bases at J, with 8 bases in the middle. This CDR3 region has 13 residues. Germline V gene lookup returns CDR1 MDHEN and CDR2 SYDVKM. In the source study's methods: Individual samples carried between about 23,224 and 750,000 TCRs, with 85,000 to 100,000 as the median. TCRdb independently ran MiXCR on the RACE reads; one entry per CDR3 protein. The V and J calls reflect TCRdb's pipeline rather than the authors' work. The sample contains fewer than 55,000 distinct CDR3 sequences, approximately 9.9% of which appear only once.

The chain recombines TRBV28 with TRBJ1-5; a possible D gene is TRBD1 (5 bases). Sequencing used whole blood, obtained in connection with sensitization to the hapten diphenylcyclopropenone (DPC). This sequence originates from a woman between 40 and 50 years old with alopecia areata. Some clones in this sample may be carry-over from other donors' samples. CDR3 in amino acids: CASSWDGNQPQHF. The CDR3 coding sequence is TGTGCCAGCAGTTGGGACGGAAATCAGCCCCAGCATTTT.